Listed below are T cell receptor beta chains from one sample, sequenced in a study of OX40 agonist ivuxolimab in advanced cancers. Measured with immunoSEQ multiplex PCR; TCRdb has only the in-frame clones, and not every one. The sample contains some 78,000 clones, more than 75% of which appear only once. The specimen comprised CD4+ or CD8+ T cells sorted from blood, sampled in a trial of the OX40 agonist ivuxolimab. Receptor source: an adult with an advanced solid tumor such as melanoma, head and neck, liver or kidney cancer. Each CDR3 is given with its conserved first and last residue. Each record gives: J gene, V gene, clone size, D gene, CDR3 protein, CDR3 DNA. A D gene is named only where the DNA matches it firmly. Size values are once, few and many counts, or a class for expanded clones, and some rows have none.

j_gene: TRBJ1-4; v_gene: TRBV2; abundance: NA; d_gene: TRBD1; CDR3aa: CASSQDRGGDEKLFF; CDR3nt: TGTGCCAGCAGTCAAGACAGGGGCGGAGACGAAAAACTGTTTTTT
j_gene: TRBJ2-3; v_gene: TRBV29-1; abundance: NA; d_gene: NA; CDR3aa: CSVDRDLGTDTQYF; CDR3nt: TGCAGCGTTGATAGGGATTTGGGCACAGATACGCAGTATTTT
j_gene: TRBJ2-3; v_gene: TRBV2; abundance: NA; d_gene: TRBD2; CDR3aa: CASSELAGGTDTQYF; CDR3nt: TGTGCCAGCAGTGAGCTAGCGGGGGGTACAGATACGCAGTATTTT
j_gene: TRBJ1-2; v_gene: TRBV2; abundance: NA; d_gene: NA; CDR3aa: CASSLDGNSIAGYTF; CDR3nt: TGTGCCAGCAGCCTAGACGGCAATTCTATAGCTGGCTACACCTTC
j_gene: TRBJ1-2; v_gene: TRBV6-6; abundance: once; d_gene: NA; CDR3aa: CASSYLPSSGGYTF; CDR3nt: TGTGCCAGCAGTTACTTGCCCTCCTCGGGGGGCTACACCTTC
j_gene: TRBJ2-7; v_gene: TRBV9; abundance: NA; d_gene: TRBD2; CDR3aa: CASSIGTSSLEQYF; CDR3nt: TGTGCCAGCAGCATCGGGACTAGCTCCCTCGAGCAGTACTTC
j_gene: TRBJ1-1; v_gene: TRBV27; abundance: once; d_gene: NA; CDR3aa: CASSSRVNTEAFF; CDR3nt: TGTGCCAGCAGTAGCCGGGTGAACACTGAAGCTTTCTTT
j_gene: TRBJ2-5; v_gene: TRBV28; abundance: NA; d_gene: NA; CDR3aa: CAPKPYSAPVETQYF; CDR3nt: TGTGCCCCAAAACCGTACTCCGCGCCTGTAGAGACCCAGTACTTC
j_gene: TRBJ2-5; v_gene: TRBV10-3; abundance: NA; d_gene: TRBD1; CDR3aa: CASRGLDQETQYF; CDR3nt: TGTGCCTCCAGGGGGCTGGATCAAGAGACCCAGTACTTC
j_gene: TRBJ2-1; v_gene: TRBV6-6; abundance: NA; d_gene: NA; CDR3aa: CASSLDSSYNEQFF; CDR3nt: TGTGCCAGCAGTCTGGACAGCTCCTACAATGAGCAGTTCTTC
j_gene: TRBJ1-5; v_gene: TRBV7-9; abundance: NA; d_gene: NA; CDR3aa: CASTVAGSNQPQHF; CDR3nt: TGTGCCAGCACCGTCGCGGGGAGCAATCAGCCCCAGCATTTT
j_gene: TRBJ1-6; v_gene: TRBV19; abundance: NA; d_gene: TRBD1; CDR3aa: CASSRDRGNGSPLHF; CDR3nt: TGTGCCAGTAGTCGGGACAGGGGAAATGGTTCACCCCTCCACTTT
j_gene: TRBJ2-5; v_gene: TRBV11-3; abundance: NA; d_gene: NA; CDR3aa: CASSLGDPDLETQYF; CDR3nt: TGTGCCAGCAGCTTAGGGGACCCTGACCTTGAGACCCAGTACTTC
j_gene: TRBJ1-2; v_gene: TRBV6-5; abundance: once; d_gene: NA; CDR3aa: CASSSLGPKRYGYTF; CDR3nt: TGTGCCAGCAGTTCCCTCGGACCGAAGCGCTATGGCTACACCTTC
j_gene: TRBJ2-5; v_gene: TRBV28; abundance: NA; d_gene: NA; CDR3aa: CASRTGEETQYF; CDR3nt: TGTGCCAGCAGGACGGGCGAGGAGACCCAGTACTTC
j_gene: TRBJ2-1; v_gene: TRBV5-4; abundance: once; d_gene: NA; CDR3aa: CASTLGGAGWHNEQFF; CDR3nt: TGTGCCAGCACTCTGGGGGGGGCAGGGTGGCACAATGAGCAGTTCTTC
j_gene: TRBJ2-2; v_gene: TRBV7-3; abundance: NA; d_gene: TRBD1; CDR3aa: CASSLNRGTGELFF; CDR3nt: TGTGCCAGCAGCTTAAACAGGGGAACCGGGGAGCTGTTTTTT
j_gene: TRBJ1-2; v_gene: TRBV6-5; abundance: NA; d_gene: NA; CDR3aa: CASSYSRGNGYTF; CDR3nt: TGTGCCAGCAGTTACTCTCGGGGGAATGGCTACACCTTC
j_gene: TRBJ2-5; v_gene: TRBV18; abundance: NA; d_gene: NA; CDR3aa: CASSPPGQGEETQYF; CDR3nt: TGTGCCAGCTCACCACCGGGGCAGGGAGAAGAGACCCAGTACTTC
j_gene: TRBJ1-4; v_gene: TRBV6-6; abundance: NA; d_gene: NA; CDR3aa: CASSWGGTRDNEKLFF; CDR3nt: TGTGCCAGCAGTTGGGGCGGGACCAGGGATAATGAAAAACTGTTTTTT
j_gene: TRBJ2-3; v_gene: TRBV5-6; abundance: NA; d_gene: TRBD1; CDR3aa: CASSFRGPTSTDTQYF; CDR3nt: TGTGCCAGCAGCTTCAGGGGGCCGACTAGCACAGATACGCAGTATTTT
j_gene: TRBJ1-1; v_gene: TRBV19; abundance: NA; d_gene: NA; CDR3aa: CASSPPGRTEAFF; CDR3nt: TGTGCCAGTAGCCCTCCAGGGAGGACTGAAGCTTTCTTT
j_gene: TRBJ2-5; v_gene: TRBV5-8; abundance: NA; d_gene: TRBD2; CDR3aa: CASSLALAGARETQYF; CDR3nt: TGTGCCAGCAGCTTGGCGCTAGCGGGGGCCAGAGAGACCCAGTACTTC
j_gene: TRBJ2-1; v_gene: TRBV5-1; abundance: NA; d_gene: NA; CDR3aa: CASSLSGDNEQFF; CDR3nt: TGCGCCAGCAGCTTGTCTGGGGACAATGAGCAGTTCTTC
j_gene: TRBJ1-1; v_gene: TRBV6-5; abundance: once; d_gene: NA; CDR3aa: CASRIGTSISEAFF; CDR3nt: TGTGCCAGCAGAATCGGGACTTCGATCTCCGAAGCTTTCTTT
j_gene: TRBJ1-1; v_gene: TRBV5-6; abundance: NA; d_gene: NA; CDR3aa: CASSLVGGRAEAFF; CDR3nt: TGTGCCAGCAGCTTGGTCGGGGGGAGGGCTGAAGCTTTCTTT
j_gene: TRBJ2-5; v_gene: TRBV14; abundance: NA; d_gene: TRBD2; CDR3aa: CASSQIAGGPPQYF; CDR3nt: TGTGCCAGCAGCCAGATAGCGGGGGGCCCCCCCCAGTACTTC
j_gene: TRBJ1-2; v_gene: TRBV7-9; abundance: NA; d_gene: NA; CDR3aa: CASSVQGWDGYTF; CDR3nt: TGTGCCAGCAGCGTACAGGGTTGGGATGGCTACACCTTC
j_gene: TRBJ1-2; v_gene: TRBV18; abundance: NA; d_gene: NA; CDR3aa: CASSPDGNYGYTF; CDR3nt: TGTGCCAGCTCACCGGACGGAAACTATGGCTACACCTTC
j_gene: TRBJ2-1; v_gene: TRBV4-3; abundance: NA; d_gene: TRBD2; CDR3aa: CASSQDRGGGSINEQFF; CDR3nt: TGCGCCAGCAGCCAGGATAGGGGCGGGGGGTCTATCAATGAGCAGTTCTTC
j_gene: TRBJ1-5; v_gene: TRBV19; abundance: few; d_gene: NA; CDR3aa: CASSPGPNQPQHF; CDR3nt: TGTGCCAGTAGCCCAGGACCCAATCAGCCCCAGCATTTT
j_gene: TRBJ2-7; v_gene: TRBV2; abundance: NA; d_gene: TRBD1; CDR3aa: CASTQQRRGPPF; CDR3nt: TGTGCCAGTACGCAGCAACGAAGGGGGCCCCCTTTC
j_gene: TRBJ2-1; v_gene: TRBV6-5; abundance: NA; d_gene: TRBD1; CDR3aa: CASSSAGGSNEQFF; CDR3nt: TGTGCCAGCAGTTCGGCAGGGGGCTCGAATGAGCAGTTCTTC
j_gene: TRBJ2-7; v_gene: TRBV2; abundance: NA; d_gene: TRBD1; CDR3aa: CASSRQGTGIYEQYF; CDR3nt: TGTGCCAGCAGTCGACAGGGGACAGGGATCTACGAGCAGTACTTC
j_gene: TRBJ2-4; v_gene: TRBV2; abundance: NA; d_gene: NA; CDR3aa: CASGNNVAKNIQYF; CDR3nt: TGTGCCAGCGGAAACAACGTAGCCAAAAACATTCAGTACTTC
j_gene: TRBJ1-1; v_gene: TRBV6-5; abundance: once; d_gene: TRBD1; CDR3aa: CASRRQGETEAFF; CDR3nt: TGTGCCAGTCGCCGACAGGGAGAAACTGAAGCTTTCTTT
j_gene: TRBJ2-7; v_gene: TRBV19; abundance: NA; d_gene: NA; CDR3aa: CASSITGLTWEQYF; CDR3nt: TGTGCCAGTAGTATTACGGGACTTACGTGGGAGCAGTACTTC
j_gene: TRBJ1-3; v_gene: TRBV11-3; abundance: NA; d_gene: NA; CDR3aa: CASSLGDGGNTIYF; CDR3nt: TGTGCCAGCAGCTTAGGCGACGGCGGAAACACCATATATTTT